Below are 3 T cell receptor beta chains sequenced from a single sample in a study of Graves' ophthalmopathy and Graves' hyperthyroidism. Scientists amplified the TCR beta CDR3 regions from RNA transcripts. First-round RT-PCR with HTBI primers preceded a second-round multiplex PCR. TCRdb reanalysed the multiplex PCR reads using MiXCR and keeps one entry per CDR3 protein. The table records 360,000 or so distinct CDR3 sequences, around 19% of them present only once. Sequences were obtained from peripheral blood. These receptor sequences come from a woman aged 18-29 years with Graves' ophthalmopathy.

In its sample, this clonotype was seen many times. The V gene is TRBV2, the J gene TRBJ2-6; D is uncertain. This CDR3 has 16 amino acids. Germline CDR1 is SNHLY and CDR2 is FYNNEI. Trimming stripped 1 base from V and 0 bases from J, with 7 bases between. The CDR3 bases are TGTGCCAGCAGTGAAGTAGTGCTCTCTGGGGCCAACGTCCTGACTTTC. This encodes CASSEVVLSGANVLTF.

This clonotype was seen ten or more times. The chain uses TRBV12-3 or TRBV12-4 and TRBJ2-7; tentatively, D is TRBD1 (5 bases). The CDR3 consists of 13 residues. Trimming stripped 7 bases from V and 3 bases from J, with 13 bases between. The CDR3: CASTPGPGYEQYF. The CDR3 nucleotides are TGTGCCAGCACCCCAGGGCCCGGCTACGAGCAGTACTTC.

This clonotype has ten or more counts. The chain links TRBV19 to TRBJ2-5; unclear D gene. The CDR3 has 14 residues. Trimming pared 3 bases from V and 0 bases from J, leaving 8 bases between. Germline loops: CDR1 LNHDA, CDR2 SQIVND (reference sequence). For the CDR3, the DNA is TGTGCCAGTAGTATTTTAGGGTACCAAGAGACCCAGTACTTC. This encodes CASSILGYQETQYF.